This T cell receptor (beta chain) stems from a study of blood T cell repertoires in COVID-19 (dated by TCRdb to between 2020 and 2021). Regarding the complete study: The collaborator samples originated in the United States, Italy and Spain and spanned the acute and convalescent phases of COVID-19. The material from the prospective study consisted of cDNA or gDNA derived from T cells, B-cell-depleted T cells, or PBMCs. A freely available public database, intended as a resource for researchers studying the immune response to SARS-CoV-2, is where the repertoires were released. Samples came from the ongoing ImmuneRACE study (first 160 participants) plus 1,254 subjects from 6 global collaborators. The sample metadata nearly always contained a de-identified subject ID, COVID-19 status, age in years and sex. Where HLA class I and class II types were available, the types were taken from metadata supplied by the sample provider, not from assay-based typing. Deeply sampled blood TCRbeta repertoires from subjects exposed to, actively infected with, or recovered from COVID-19 were included in the dataset. Broader findings and caveats from the paper: The quantity of clinical and demographic metadata differed by source and by participant and was supplied without curation.

The collaborating institutions used their own protocols to collect whole blood in K2EDTA tubes. For TCRbeta analysis, collaborators shipped samples as frozen whole blood, isolated PBMCs, or DNA extracted from either of those sample types. TCRbeta CDR3 regions were amplified from genomic DNA using the immunoSEQ Assay, a bias-controlled multiplex PCR. For the original study's pipeline: The number of nucleated cells in each sample was estimated from the amplification of reference gene primers within the assay. To quantify the absolute abundance of each unique TCRbeta CDR3 rearrangement, sequence reads were collapsed and filtered. For each sample, productive Simpson clonality was calculated as the square root of Simpson's diversity index across productive rearrangements. TCRdb mirrors the immuneACCESS table, restricted to in-frame sequences. Some clones are absent from its copies; in checked studies, under half trace to an unresolved V gene, and the reason for the others is unknown. For V, J and clone size, that table is used; D and trimming come from the DNA. This sample is represented by 97,000 or so clones; about 91% of them were singletons. Clones ranked in the top ten supply less than 5.5% of the sample.

For CDR1 and CDR2, the germline V gene lists SNHLY and FYNNEI. The CDR3 spans 14 residues, from the cysteine through the phenylalanine. Just the 42-base CDR3 DNA is kept, in frame starting at base 1. After removal of 5 bases from V and 1 base from J, the junction retains 1 base not matched to a gene. Comment on this clone: There is no known antigen for this receptor. There are no base qualities to consult, and no much larger clone falls within one base.

The source of this sequence is a man aged 18-30 years with acute or convalescent COVID-19. The sequenced material came from peripheral blood. The sequence links TRBV2 to TRBJ2-3, and 9 junctional nucleotides match TRBD1. The CDR3 sequence is CASSRTGGTDTQYF. In nucleotide form, the sequence is TGTGCCAGCAGTCGGACAGGGGGCACAGATACGCAGTATTTT.